This record looks at one T cell receptor beta chain sequence and its context. Its specificity is not known. Profiling of TCR beta VDJ combinations and CDR3 sequences used genomic DNA as template. TCRdb reprocessed the reads via MiXCR and lists one record per CDR3 protein. In the table there are about 40,000 distinct CDR3 sequences, roughly 63% of which are singletons. This CDR3 is built from 15 residues. CDR1 SGHVS and CDR2 FQNEAQ come from the germline V gene. V was pared by 5 bases and J by 1 base, with 15 bases between. These data belong to a study of CD8+CD57+ T cells in acquired aplastic anemia. Overall study context: Quantities of DNA derived from sorted CD4+ and CD8+ cells averaged around 3 ug.

Findings of the study overall: Any difference that existed in CD8+ Simpson's diversity between patients and controls was not significant.

For sequencing, patients were chosen who had shown expansion of CD8+CD57+ cells by flow cytometry. Severe acquired aplastic anemia was the diagnosis recorded for all patients. At blood sampling, none of the patients had yet received therapy. This clonotype was sampled from a human donor with aplastic anemia. Sequenced input: sorted CD4+, CD8+, or CD8+CD57+ T cells (not recorded which) from PBMCs. This chain uses TRBV7-8 with TRBJ2-7, with D maybe TRBD1 (8 bases). The CDR3 sequence: CASSQERDRSYEQYF. CDR3 in DNA: TGTGCCAGCAGCCAAGAGCGGGACAGGTCCTACGAGCAGTACTTC.